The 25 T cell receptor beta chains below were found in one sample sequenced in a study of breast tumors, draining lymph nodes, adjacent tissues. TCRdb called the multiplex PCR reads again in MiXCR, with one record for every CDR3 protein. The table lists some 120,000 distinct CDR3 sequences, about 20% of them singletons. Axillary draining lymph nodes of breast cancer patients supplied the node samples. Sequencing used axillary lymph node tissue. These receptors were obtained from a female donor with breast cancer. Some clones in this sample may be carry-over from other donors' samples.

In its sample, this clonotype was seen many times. CDR3 amino acids: CASSSRGGLLTDTQYF. The CDR3 coding sequence is TGTGCCAGCAGCTCCAGGGGAGGGCTCCTCACAGATACGCAGTATTTT. The chain is built from TRBV11-2 and TRBJ2-3, with a weak D call TRBD2 (7 bases). The germline V and J ends were trimmed by 4 bases and 2 bases, with 16 bases remaining between them. Germline lookup yields CDR1 SGHAT and CDR2 FQNNGV. This CDR3 is 16 amino acids long.

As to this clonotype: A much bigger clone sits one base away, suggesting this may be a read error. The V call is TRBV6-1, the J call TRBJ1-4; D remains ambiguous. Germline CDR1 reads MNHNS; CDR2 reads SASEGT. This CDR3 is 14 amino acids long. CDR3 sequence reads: CGSSEERRLEKLFF. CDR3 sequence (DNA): TGTGGCAGCAGTGAAGAGAGACGGCTTGAAAAACTGTTTTTT.

The CDR3 DNA reads TGCAGCTCGAATAAGACAGGAGGGATGGGTGAGACCCAGTACTTC. Its protein is CSSNKTGGMGETQYF. The rearrangement uses TRBV29-1 and TRBJ2-5, with D tentatively TRBD1 or TRBD2 (6 bases each). The CDR3 loop spans 15 amino acids. V lost 8 bases, J lost 5 bases, and 24 bases lay in between. CDR1 and CDR2 from the germline V gene are SQVTM and ANQGSEA.

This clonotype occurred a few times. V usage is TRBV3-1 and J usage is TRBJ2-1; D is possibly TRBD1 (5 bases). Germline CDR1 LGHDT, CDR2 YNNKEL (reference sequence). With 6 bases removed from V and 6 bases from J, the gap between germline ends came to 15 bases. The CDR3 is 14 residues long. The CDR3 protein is CASSRYRSRNEQFF. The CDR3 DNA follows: TGTGCCAGCAGTCGCTACAGGTCGCGCAATGAGCAGTTCTTC.

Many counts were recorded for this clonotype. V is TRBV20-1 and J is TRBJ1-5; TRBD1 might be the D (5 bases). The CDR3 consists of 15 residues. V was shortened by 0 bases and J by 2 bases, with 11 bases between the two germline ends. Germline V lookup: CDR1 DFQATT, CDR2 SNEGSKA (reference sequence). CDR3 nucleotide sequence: TGCAGTGCTAGAGAGGGGGGATCGGGCAATCAGCCCCAGCATTTT. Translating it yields CSAREGGSGNQPQHF.

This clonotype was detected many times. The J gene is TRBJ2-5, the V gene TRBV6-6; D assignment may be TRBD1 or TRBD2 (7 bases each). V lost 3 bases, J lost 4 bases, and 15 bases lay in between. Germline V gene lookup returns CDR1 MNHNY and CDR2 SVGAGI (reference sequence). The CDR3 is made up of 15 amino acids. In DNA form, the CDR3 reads TGTGCCAGCAGTTATCCCGGCAGGGGGGGAGAGACCCAGTACTTC. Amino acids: CASSYPGRGGETQYF.

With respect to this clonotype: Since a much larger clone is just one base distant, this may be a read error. The CDR3 region has the DNA TGTGCCATCAGCCGCGGGGTAGCGGGAGGCCACGAGCAGTACTTC. Residues: CAISRGVAGGHEQYF. The rearrangement uses TRBV27 and TRBJ2-7; 10 bases agree with TRBD2. This CDR3 contains 15 residues. V shed 10 bases, J shed 5 bases, and the junction held 14 bases outside the gene matches. In germline, CDR1 is MNHEY, CDR2 SMNVEV (reference sequence).

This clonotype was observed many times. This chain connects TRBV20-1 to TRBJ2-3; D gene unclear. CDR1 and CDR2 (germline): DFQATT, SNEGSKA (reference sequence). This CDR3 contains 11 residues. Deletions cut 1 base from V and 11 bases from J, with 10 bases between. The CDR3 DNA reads TGCAGTGCTAGAGTCGGGCCAGGGCAGTATTTT. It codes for CSARVGPGQYF.

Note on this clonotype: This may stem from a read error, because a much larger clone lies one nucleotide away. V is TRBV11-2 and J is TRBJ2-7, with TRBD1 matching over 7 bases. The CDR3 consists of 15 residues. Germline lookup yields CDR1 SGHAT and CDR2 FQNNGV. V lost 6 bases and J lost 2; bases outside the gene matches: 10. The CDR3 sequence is CASSSQVRGPYEQYF. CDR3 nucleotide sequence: TGTGCCAGCAGTTCCCAGGTAAGGGGGCCCTACGAGCAGTACTTC.

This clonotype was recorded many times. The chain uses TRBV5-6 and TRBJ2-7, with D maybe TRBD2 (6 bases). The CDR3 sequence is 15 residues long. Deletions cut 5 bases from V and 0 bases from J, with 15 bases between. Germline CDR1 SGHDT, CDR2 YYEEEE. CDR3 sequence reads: CASRRWGESSYEQYF. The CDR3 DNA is TGTGCCAGCAGGAGGTGGGGGGAGAGCTCCTACGAGCAGTACTTC.

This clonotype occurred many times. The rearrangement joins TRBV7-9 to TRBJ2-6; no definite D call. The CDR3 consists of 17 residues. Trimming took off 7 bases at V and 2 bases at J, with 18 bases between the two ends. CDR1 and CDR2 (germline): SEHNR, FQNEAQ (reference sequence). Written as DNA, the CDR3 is TGTGCCAGCACCCGAAAACAGAGTTCTGCTGGGGCCAACGTCCTGACTTTC. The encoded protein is CASTRKQSSAGANVLTF.

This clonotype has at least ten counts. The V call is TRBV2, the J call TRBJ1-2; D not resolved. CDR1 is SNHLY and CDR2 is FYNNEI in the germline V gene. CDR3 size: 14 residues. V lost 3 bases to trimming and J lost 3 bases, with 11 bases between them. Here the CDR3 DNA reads TGTGCCAGCAGTGAGGGCAGGACCTACTATGGCTACACCTTC. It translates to CASSEGRTYYGYTF.

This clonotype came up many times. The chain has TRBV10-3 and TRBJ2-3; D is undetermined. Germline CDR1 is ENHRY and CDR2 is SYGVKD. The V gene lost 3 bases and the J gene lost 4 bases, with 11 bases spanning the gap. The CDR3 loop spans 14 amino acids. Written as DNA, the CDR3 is TGTGCCATCAGTGATGTAAGGGCCCCAGATACGCAGTATTTT. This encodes CAISDVRAPDTQYF.

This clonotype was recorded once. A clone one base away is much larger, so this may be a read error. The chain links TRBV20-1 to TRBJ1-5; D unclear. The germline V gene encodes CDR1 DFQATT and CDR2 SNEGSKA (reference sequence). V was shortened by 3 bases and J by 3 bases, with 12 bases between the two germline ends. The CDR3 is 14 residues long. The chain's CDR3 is CSASSVGYNQPQHF. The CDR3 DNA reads TGCAGTGCTAGTTCCGTGGGATACAATCAGCCCCAGCATTTT.

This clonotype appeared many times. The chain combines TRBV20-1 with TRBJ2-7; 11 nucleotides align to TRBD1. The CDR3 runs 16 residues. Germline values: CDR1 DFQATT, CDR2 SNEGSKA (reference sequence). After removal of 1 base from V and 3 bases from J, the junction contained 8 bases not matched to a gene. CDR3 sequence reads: CSARVGQGATYYEQYF. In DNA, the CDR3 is TGCAGTGCTAGAGTAGGACAGGGGGCCACCTACTACGAGCAGTACTTC.

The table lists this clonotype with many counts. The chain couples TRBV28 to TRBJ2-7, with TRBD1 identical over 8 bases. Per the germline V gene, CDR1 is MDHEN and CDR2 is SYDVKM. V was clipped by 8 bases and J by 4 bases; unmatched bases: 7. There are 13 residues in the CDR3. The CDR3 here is CASGTGGKYEQYF. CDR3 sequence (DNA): TGTGCCAGCGGTACAGGGGGTAAGTACGAGCAGTACTTC.

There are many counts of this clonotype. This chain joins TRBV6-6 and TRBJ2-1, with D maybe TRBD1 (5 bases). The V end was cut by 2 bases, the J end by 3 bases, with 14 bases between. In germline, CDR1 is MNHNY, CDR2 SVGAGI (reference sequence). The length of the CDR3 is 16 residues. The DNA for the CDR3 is TGTGCCAGCAGTTACCTCAGGGAAGTAAGCTACAATGAGCAGTTCTTC. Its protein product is CASSYLREVSYNEQFF.

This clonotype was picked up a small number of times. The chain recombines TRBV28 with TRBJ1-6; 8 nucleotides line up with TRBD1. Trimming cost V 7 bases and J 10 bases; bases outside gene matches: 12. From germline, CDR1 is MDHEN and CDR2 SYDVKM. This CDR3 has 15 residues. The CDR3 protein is CASTPAGQGQSPLHF. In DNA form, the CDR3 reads TGTGCCAGCACCCCCGCCGGACAGGGTCAATCACCCCTCCACTTT.

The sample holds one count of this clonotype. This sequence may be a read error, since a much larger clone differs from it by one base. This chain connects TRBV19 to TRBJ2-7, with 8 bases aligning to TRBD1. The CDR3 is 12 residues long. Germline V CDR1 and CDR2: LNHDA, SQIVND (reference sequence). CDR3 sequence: CACSRDRLKQYF. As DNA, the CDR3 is TGTGCCTGTAGTCGGGACAGGTTGAAGCAGTACTTC.

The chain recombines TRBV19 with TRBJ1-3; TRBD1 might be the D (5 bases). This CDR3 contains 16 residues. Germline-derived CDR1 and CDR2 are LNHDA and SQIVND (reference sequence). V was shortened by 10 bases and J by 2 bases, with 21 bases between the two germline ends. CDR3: CATRIGDRFAGNTIYF. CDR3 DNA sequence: TGTGCCACCCGAATAGGGGACCGTTTTGCTGGAAACACCATATATTTT.

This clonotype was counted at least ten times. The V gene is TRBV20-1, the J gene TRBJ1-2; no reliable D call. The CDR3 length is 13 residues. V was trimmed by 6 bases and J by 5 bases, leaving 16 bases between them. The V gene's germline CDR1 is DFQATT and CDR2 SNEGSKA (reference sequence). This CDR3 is CSALDRVKYGYTF. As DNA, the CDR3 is TGCAGTGCCCTGGATCGCGTTAAGTATGGCTACACCTTC.

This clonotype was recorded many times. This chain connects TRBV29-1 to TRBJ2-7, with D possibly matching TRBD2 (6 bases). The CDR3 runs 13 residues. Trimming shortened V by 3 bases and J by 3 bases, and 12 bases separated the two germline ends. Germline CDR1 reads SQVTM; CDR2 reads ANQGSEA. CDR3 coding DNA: TGCAGCGTTGAGTCAGTGGGAGGCTACGAGCAGTACTTC. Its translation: CSVESVGGYEQYF.

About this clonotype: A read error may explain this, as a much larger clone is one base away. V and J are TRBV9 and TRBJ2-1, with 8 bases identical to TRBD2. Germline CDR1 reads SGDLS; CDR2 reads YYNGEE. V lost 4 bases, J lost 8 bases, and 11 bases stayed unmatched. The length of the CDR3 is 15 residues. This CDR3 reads CASSPRLASSHEQFF. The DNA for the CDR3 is TGTGCCAGCAGCCCGAGACTAGCGAGCAGCCATGAGCAGTTCTTC.

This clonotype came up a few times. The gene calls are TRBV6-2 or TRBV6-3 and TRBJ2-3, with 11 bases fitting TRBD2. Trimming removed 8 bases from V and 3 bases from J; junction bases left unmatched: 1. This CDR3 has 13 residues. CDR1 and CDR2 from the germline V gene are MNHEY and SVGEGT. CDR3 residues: CASLAGGTDTQYF. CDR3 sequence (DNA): TGTGCCAGCTTAGCGGGAGGGACAGATACGCAGTATTTT.

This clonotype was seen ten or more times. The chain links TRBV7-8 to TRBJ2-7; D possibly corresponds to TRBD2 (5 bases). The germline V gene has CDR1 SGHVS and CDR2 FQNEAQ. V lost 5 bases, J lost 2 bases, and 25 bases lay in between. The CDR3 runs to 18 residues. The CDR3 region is CASSPPLGVGTVAYEQYF. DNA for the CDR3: TGTGCCAGCAGCCCCCCGCTCGGGGTGGGAACTGTTGCCTACGAGCAGTACTTC.